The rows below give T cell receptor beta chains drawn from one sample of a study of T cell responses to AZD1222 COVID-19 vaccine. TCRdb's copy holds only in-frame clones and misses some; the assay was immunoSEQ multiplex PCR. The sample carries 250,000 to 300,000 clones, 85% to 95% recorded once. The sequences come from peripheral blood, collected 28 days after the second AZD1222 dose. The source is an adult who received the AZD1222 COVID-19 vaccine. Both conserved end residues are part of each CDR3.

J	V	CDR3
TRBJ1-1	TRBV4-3	CASSQETATEAFF
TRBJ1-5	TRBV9	CASSAGFRNQPQHF
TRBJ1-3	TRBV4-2	CASSQDRRSGNTIYF
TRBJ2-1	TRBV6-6	CATKPGLSYNEQFF
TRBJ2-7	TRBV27	CASSLNGYEQYF
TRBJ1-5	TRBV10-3	CAISEDSQPQHF
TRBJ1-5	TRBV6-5	CASSYPRQPQHF
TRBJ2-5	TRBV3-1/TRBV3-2	CASSQESPKTQYF
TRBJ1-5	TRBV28	CASTNGGISQPQHF
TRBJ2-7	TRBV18	CASSPQGSGTSGRWDEQYF
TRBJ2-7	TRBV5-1	CASSLVGGYEQYF
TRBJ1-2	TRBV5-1	CASSGAGQFNYGYTF
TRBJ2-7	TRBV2	CASRQGVYEQYF
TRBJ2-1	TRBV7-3	CASSLGVGGNEQFF
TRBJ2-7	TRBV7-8	CASSHLRGRPYEQYF
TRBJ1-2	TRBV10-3	CAISESDPGGYTF
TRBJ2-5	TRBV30	CAWSTGGAEETQYF
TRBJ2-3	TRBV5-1	CASSSDSSTDTQYF
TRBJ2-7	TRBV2	CASSEEGISYEQYF
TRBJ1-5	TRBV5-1	CASSLATGTNQPQHF
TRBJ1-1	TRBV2	CASSEGKGSTEAFF
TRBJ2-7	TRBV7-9	CASSSQEGTRPYEQYF
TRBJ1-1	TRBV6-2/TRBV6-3	CASSYREGVITEAFF